The 11 T cell receptor beta chains below come from one sample, sequenced in a study of blood T cells in healthy people across ages. For the second PCR, which ran for roughly 6 to 11 cycles, a sample-barcoded 5' primer and a J-beta primer mix were used. From the 5' RACE reads, TCRdb called clonotypes with MiXCR, one entry per CDR3 protein. The sample includes roughly 700,000 distinct CDR3 sequences, 25% of them seen just once. These data also formed part of another study, on T cells of mothers and their children.

Specimen: blood. These receptors were taken from a boy between 5 and 17 years old in good health.

This clonotype has a handful of counts. The CDR3 reads CASSPGGKLFF. Written as DNA, the CDR3 is TGTGCCAGCAGTCCAGGGGGAAAACTGTTTTTT. The rearrangement uses TRBV28 and TRBJ1-4; 7 bases line up with TRBD1. Germline V lookup: CDR1 MDHEN, CDR2 SYDVKM. The J segment lost 10 bases and the V segment lost 5 bases, leaving 1 base of the junction unmatched. CDR3 length: 11 residues.

The CDR3 bases are TGCAGCACGACAGGGGTGGCCAAAAACATTCAGTACTTC. Translated: CSTTGVAKNIQYF. The V and J genes are TRBV29-1 and TRBJ2-4, with TRBD1 matching over 8 bases. The trim removed 8 bases at V and 1 base at J, leaving 4 bases unmatched. This CDR3 is built from 13 residues. The germline V gene encodes CDR1 SQVTM and CDR2 ANQGSEA.

V usage is TRBV7-9 and J usage is TRBJ1-3, with D unresolved. The V gene's germline CDR1 is SEHNR and CDR2 FQNEAQ (reference sequence). This CDR3 has 16 amino acids. V was cut by 5 bases and J by 6 bases, with 20 bases left in between. The DNA for the CDR3 is TGTGCCAGCAGCCTCGCCACGGAGGGCATTGCAAACACCATATATTTT. Translating it yields CASSLATEGIANTIYF.

This sequence joins TRBV7-3 and TRBJ2-6; D is unresolved. The CDR3 runs 16 residues. Germline CDR1 reads SGHTA; CDR2 reads FQGTGA. Trimming stripped 2 bases from V and 0 bases from J, with 8 bases between. The chain's CDR3 is CASSLLSSSGANVLTF. The CDR3 coding sequence is TGTGCCAGCAGCTTATTATCGAGCTCTGGGGCCAACGTCCTGACTTTC.

This clonotype was found a few times. The gene calls are TRBV7-9 and TRBJ2-5, with D perhaps being TRBD1 or TRBD2 (5 bases each). The CDR3 has 11 residues. Germline values: CDR1 SEHNR, CDR2 FQNEAQ (reference sequence). V was trimmed by 5 bases and J by 9 bases, leaving 10 bases between them. The CDR3 is CASSQPGPQYF. CDR3 sequence (DNA): TGTGCCAGCAGCCAACCGGGACCCCAGTACTTC.

This chain links TRBV5-1 with TRBJ2-5; the D gene is possibly TRBD2 (6 bases). Judging by the DNA end, TRBJ2-1 fits better; the J call may be wrong. The CDR3 contains 14 residues. Per germline, CDR1 SGHRS and CDR2 YFSETQ. CDR3 sequence reads: CASNLETAGREQFF. In DNA form, the CDR3 reads TGCGCCAGCAATTTAGAGACAGCGGGTCGTGAGCAGTTCTTC.

Only a few counts were recorded for this clonotype. The chain links TRBV27 to TRBJ2-5; 10 bases align to TRBD2. Germline trimming cut 2 bases from V and 7 bases from J; bases unmatched to any gene: 13. Germline CDR1 reads MNHEY; CDR2 reads SMNVEV (reference sequence). The CDR3 loop spans 17 amino acids. The CDR3 nucleotides are TGTGCCAGCAGTTTAAGGTCGGGGCTAGCGGGAGCGGGGACCCAGTACTTC. Translated, it gives CASSLRSGLAGAGTQYF.

This clonotype appeared a few times. The J gene is TRBJ2-7, the V gene TRBV29-1; TRBD1 or TRBD2 may be the D gene (7 bases each). The germline V gene encodes CDR1 SQVTM and CDR2 ANQGSEA. With 0 bases removed from V and 3 bases from J, the gap between germline ends came to 24 bases. The CDR3 covers 18 residues. CDR3 protein: CSVEDRQGGPRAGYEQYF. CDR3 DNA: TGCAGCGTTGAAGACCGACAGGGAGGGCCGCGAGCTGGCTACGAGCAGTACTTC.

V gene TRBV29-1 combines with J gene TRBJ1-1; TRBD1 agrees at 12 bases. Germline V gene data show CDR1 as SQVTM and CDR2 as ANQGSEA. There are 13 residues in the CDR3. V lost 6 bases to trimming and J lost 2 bases; unmatched junction nucleotides: 1. In DNA, the CDR3 is TGCAGCGTGGGACAGGGGGCAAACACTGAAGCTTTCTTT. Its protein is CSVGQGANTEAFF.

This clonotype occurred a few times. The genes are TRBV9 and TRBJ1-1, with TRBD1 matching over 10 bases. Germline V gives CDR1 SGDLS, CDR2 YYNGEE. This CDR3 spans 13 amino acids. V gave up 2 bases and J gave up 8 bases; unmatched junction bases: 3. The CDR3 DNA follows: TGTGCCAGCAGCGTTGGGACAGGGGCAGAAGCTTTCTTT. Protein product: CASSVGTGAEAFF.

This chain links TRBV2 with TRBJ2-5; 7 positions agree with TRBD1. V lost 6 bases to trimming and J lost 5 bases; unmatched junction nucleotides: 6. The germline V gene encodes CDR1 SNHLY and CDR2 FYNNEI. CDR3 length equals 13 residues. The CDR3 region is CASRETGRETQYF. CDR3 in DNA: TGTGCCAGCAGAGAGACAGGGCGGGAGACCCAGTACTTC.